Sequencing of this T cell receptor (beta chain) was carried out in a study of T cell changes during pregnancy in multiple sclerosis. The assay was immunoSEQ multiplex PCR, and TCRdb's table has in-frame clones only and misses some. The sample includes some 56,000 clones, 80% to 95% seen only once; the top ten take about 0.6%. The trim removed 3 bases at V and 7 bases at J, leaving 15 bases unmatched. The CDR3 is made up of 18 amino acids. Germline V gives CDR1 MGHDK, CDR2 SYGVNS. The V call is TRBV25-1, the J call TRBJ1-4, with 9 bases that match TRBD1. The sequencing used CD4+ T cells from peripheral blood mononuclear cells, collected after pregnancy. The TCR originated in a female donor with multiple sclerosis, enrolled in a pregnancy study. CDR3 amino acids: CASSDSPRDRAPSEKLFF. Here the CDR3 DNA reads TGTGCCAGCAGTGATTCCCCCCGGGACAGGGCCCCTAGTGAAAAACTGTTTTTT.